One sample yielded the 21 T cell receptor beta chains listed below, sequenced in a study of T cell responses to AZD1222 COVID-19 vaccine. Data came from immunoSEQ multiplex PCR; TCRdb stores just in-frame clones and leaves some out. This table has approximately 180,000 clones, about nine tenths appearing once. Sequencing used peripheral blood, obtained on day 0 of AZD1222 vaccination. The source of these receptors is an adult in good health.

The chain combines TRBV20-1 with TRBJ1-2; D is uncertain. CDR3 size: 11 residues. CDR1 is DFQATT, CDR2 SNEGSKA, per germline (reference sequence). The V gene lost 0 bases and the J gene lost 12 bases, with 11 bases spanning the gap. The CDR3 nucleotides read TGCAGTGCTAGAGATATGGCATGGCACACCTTC. This gives the protein CSARDMAWHTF.

The V gene is TRBV5-6, the J gene TRBJ2-3, with 8 bases fitting TRBD2. Losses at the gene ends were 2 bases for V and 3 bases for J; bases not matched to a gene: 2. This CDR3 spans 14 amino acids. Germline CDR1 is SGHDT and CDR2 is YYEEEE. DNA for the CDR3: TGTGCCAGCAGCTTAGCGGGAGCGACAGATACGCAGTATTTT. This gives the protein CASSLAGATDTQYF. Filled out from reference TRBV5-6 and TRBJ2-3, the complete variable domain reads DAGVTQSPTHLIKTRGQQVTLRCSPKSGHDTVSWYQQALGQGPQFIFQYYEEEERQRGNFPDRFSGHQFPNYSSELNVNALLLGDSALYLCASSLAGATDTQYFGPGTRLTVL.

The chain couples TRBV7-7 to TRBJ2-7; no definite D call. CDR1 is SSHAT, CDR2 FNYEAQ, per germline (reference sequence). CDR3 length: 15 residues. Between the trimmed V and J ends, which lost 1 base and 5 bases, there was a span of 15 bases. CDR3 DNA: TGTGCCAGCAGCTTAGGCGCTGTCAGGATCCACGAGCAGTACTTC. This translates into CASSLGAVRIHEQYF.

The J gene is TRBJ1-5, the V gene TRBV2; D is uncertain. The CDR3 length is 16 residues. Per germline, CDR1 SNHLY and CDR2 FYNNEI. Between the trimmed V and J ends, which lost 0 bases and 6 bases, there was a span of 15 bases. The CDR3 protein is CASSEAPGGRGQPQHF. The CDR3 coding sequence is TGTGCCAGCAGTGAAGCCCCTGGAGGGCGGGGTCAGCCCCAGCATTTT.

The chain is built from TRBV28 and TRBJ1-5; D is uncertain. The CDR3 runs to 13 residues. Germline V gives CDR1 MDHEN, CDR2 SYDVKM. V lost 7 bases to trimming and J lost 0 bases, with 7 bases between them. CDR3 bases: TGTGCCAGCAAGGGTAGTAGCAATCAGCCCCAGCATTTT. It translates to CASKGSSNQPQHF.

The genes are TRBV7-9 and TRBJ1-6, with TRBD1 identical over 8 bases. The germline V gene encodes CDR1 SEHNR and CDR2 FQNEAQ (reference sequence). The CDR3 totals 16 residues. V shed 5 bases, J shed 6 bases, and the junction held 9 bases outside the gene matches. DNA of the CDR3: TGTGCCAGCAGCCGACAGGGGATCTTAGCTAATTCACCCCTCCACTTT. Translated, it gives CASSRQGILANSPLHF.

J is TRBJ1-2 and V is TRBV12-3 or TRBV12-4; D might be TRBD1 (5 bases). CDR3 length: 13 residues. Between the trimmed V and J ends, which lost 10 bases and 0 bases, there was a span of 12 bases. The CDR3 nucleotides are TGTGCCACCAAAAGGGGAGCTAACTATGGCTACACCTTC. Encoded protein: CATKRGANYGYTF.

V and J are TRBV7-9 and TRBJ2-7; D unresolved. Trimming shortened V by 4 bases and J by 0 bases, and 25 bases separated the two germline ends. Germline V gives CDR1 SEHNR, CDR2 FQNEAQ (reference sequence). CDR3 length: 19 residues. The CDR3 sequence: CASSSTITRRDRFSYEQYF. For the CDR3, the DNA is TGTGCCAGCAGCTCTACGATCACTCGGCGAGATAGGTTCTCCTACGAGCAGTACTTC.

The chain couples TRBV5-6 to TRBJ2-1; 8 bases are a match to TRBD2. Germline lookup yields CDR1 SGHDT and CDR2 YYEEEE. The CDR3 consists of 16 residues. V shed 3 bases, J shed 5 bases, and the junction held 10 bases outside the gene matches. The CDR3 DNA reads TGTGCCAGCAGCTCACCGGGACTAGTGAGTCACAATGAGCAGTTCTTC. It specifies CASSSPGLVSHNEQFF. Full variable domain (missing parts from reference TRBV5-6 and TRBJ2-1): DAGVTQSPTHLIKTRGQQVTLRCSPKSGHDTVSWYQQALGQGPQFIFQYYEEEERQRGNFPDRFSGHQFPNYSSELNVNALLLGDSALYLCASSSPGLVSHNEQFFGPGTRLTVL.

This clone has only a few counts. The chain couples TRBV30 to TRBJ2-7; weak D call: TRBD1 (6 bases). Trimming stripped 0 bases from V and 4 bases from J, with 10 bases between. Germline lookup yields CDR1 GTSNPN and CDR2 SVGIG (reference sequence). This CDR3 has 13 amino acids. The DNA for the CDR3 is TGTGCCTGGAGTGTTGGGGGCCCGTACGAGCAGTACTTC. This sequence encodes CAWSVGGPYEQYF.

The rearrangement links TRBV28 to TRBJ2-2; D might be TRBD1 or TRBD2, each matching 5 bases. Trimming shortened V by 3 bases and J by 3 bases, and 8 bases separated the two germline ends. The CDR3 contains 14 residues. CDR1 is MDHEN and CDR2 is SYDVKM in the germline V gene. CDR3 bases: TGTGCCAGCAGTTTCGGGGCGGACACCGGGGAGCTGTTTTTT. As protein: CASSFGADTGELFF.

The V gene is TRBV19, the J gene TRBJ1-6, with a possible D match to TRBD1 (6 bases). Germline V lookup: CDR1 LNHDA, CDR2 SQIVND (reference sequence). The CDR3 is 16 amino acids. Trimming cost V 3 bases and J 7 bases, with 16 bases left between them. The CDR3 DNA follows: TGTGCCAGTAGTATCTGGGGGGCGGACTACAATTCACCCCTCCACTTT. Translating gives CASSIWGADYNSPLHF. Drawing the rest from reference TRBV19 and TRBJ1-6, the complete variable domain is DGGITQSPKYLFRKEGQNVTLSCEQNLNHDAMYWYRQDPGQGLRLIYYSQIVNDFQKGDIAEGYSVSREKKESFPLTVTSAQKNPTAFYLCASSIWGADYNSPLHFGNGTRLTVT.

This clone has a handful of counts. This sequence joins TRBV21-1 and TRBJ2-1; TRBD2, as called in the table, went unchecked against the DNA. TRBV21-1 is recorded as a pseudogene. CDR3 length: 13 amino acids. This CDR3 reads CASSNSGCNEQFF. The CDR3 DNA follows: TGTGCCAGCAGCAACTCGGGTTGTAATGAGCAGTTCTTC.

Remarks on this clone: Other DNA variants within this sample encode the same CDR3. The chain combines TRBV24-1 with TRBJ2-7, with unresolved D. This CDR3 spans 12 amino acids. The V gene lost 5 bases and the J gene lost 1 base, with 5 bases spanning the gap. CDR1 KGHDR and CDR2 SFDVKD come from the germline V gene. CDR3 region: CATSGGSYEQYF. CDR3 DNA sequence: TGTGCCACCAGTGGGGGTTCCTACGAGCAGTACTTC.

There are a few counts of this clone. V and J are TRBV6-5 and TRBJ1-5; the match to TRBD1 covers 7 bases. J was trimmed by 7 bases and V by 5 bases; bases with no gene match: 8. CDR1 is MNHEY and CDR2 is SVGAGI in the germline V gene. The CDR3 has 14 residues. The CDR3 loop reads CASSTQGIQQPQHF. The CDR3 nucleotides are TGTGCCAGCAGTACACAGGGGATTCAGCAGCCCCAGCATTTT.

The gene calls are TRBV10-3 and TRBJ1-1, with D unclear. Germline V lookup: CDR1 ENHRY, CDR2 SYGVKD. This CDR3 has 14 amino acids. V was cut by 3 bases and J by 3 bases, with 11 bases left in between. The CDR3 reads CAISEWETHTEAFF. CDR3 bases: TGTGCCATCAGTGAATGGGAAACGCACACTGAAGCTTTCTTT.

The genes are TRBV29-1 and TRBJ1-2; TRBD1 aligns across 9 bases. The CDR3 is made up of 13 amino acids. The J segment lost 5 bases and the V segment lost 6 bases, leaving 7 bases of the junction unmatched. Looked up from germline, CDR1 is SQVTM and CDR2 is ANQGSEA. The CDR3 spells CSVDLGQGYGYTF. The CDR3 DNA reads TGCAGCGTCGACCTTGGACAGGGGTATGGCTACACCTTC.

This chain links TRBV28 with TRBJ1-2; perhaps TRBD1 as D (5 bases). Trimming stripped 4 bases from V and 6 bases from J, with 15 bases between. Germline CDR1 MDHEN, CDR2 SYDVKM. This CDR3 has 14 amino acids. The CDR3 bases are TGTGCCAGCAGTTCGGGGACGGTAAGGGATGGCTACACCTTC. It encodes CASSSGTVRDGYTF.

The rearrangement uses TRBV24-1 and TRBJ1-6; D ambiguous. The CDR3 sequence is 14 residues long. Germline CDR1 and CDR2: KGHDR and SFDVKD. V lost 8 bases to trimming and J lost 10 bases, with 17 bases between them. The CDR3 DNA sequence: TGTGCCACCACCCGGGATAACAGCGACTCACCCCTCCACTTT. Its protein is CATTRDNSDSPLHF.

This chain links TRBV2 with TRBJ1-5; D perhaps matches TRBD1 (6 bases). V was cut by 6 bases and J by 2 bases, with 17 bases left in between. The CDR3 has 16 amino acids. Germline lookup yields CDR1 SNHLY and CDR2 FYNNEI. CDR3 sequence: CASRPESGEGNQPQHF. The CDR3 region has the DNA TGTGCCAGCAGGCCTGAGTCAGGGGAAGGCAATCAGCCCCAGCATTTT.

The chain employs TRBV9 and TRBJ1-2; 7 bases are shared with TRBD1. With V trimmed by 4 bases and J by 4 bases, 7 bases remained unmatched. Germline lookup yields CDR1 SGDLS and CDR2 YYNGEE. The CDR3 length is 14 residues. CDR3 sequence reads: CASSPTTGSYGYTF. The CDR3, as DNA: TGTGCCAGCAGCCCAACGACAGGGAGCTATGGCTACACCTTC.